This entry describes one T cell receptor (beta chain). V lost 6 bases and J lost 4, with 15 bases in between. The CDR3 covers 14 residues. Germline V CDR1 and CDR2: MNHEY, SVGAGI. Surgery cases with the highest brain T cell transcript signatures were chosen for sequencing. Patients received at least one anti-epileptic drug before surgery. The sample belongs to a study of brain T cells in children with intractable seizures. This table comes from immunoSEQ multiplex PCR, and its TCRdb copy is limited to in-frame clones, with some not included. The sample holds tens of thousands of clones, about 92% seen once.

Sample: peripheral blood, taken at surgery. The J gene is TRBJ2-5, the V gene TRBV6-5; D might be TRBD1 (5 bases). This clonotype was sampled from a boy under three years old with tuberous sclerosis and intractable seizures. This chain's CDR3 is CASSTIRGGETQYF. In DNA, the CDR3 is TGTGCCAGCAGCACCATTAGGGGCGGAGAGACCCAGTACTTC.